These 15 T cell receptor beta chains share one sample of origin, sequenced in a study of PD-1 blockade in classical Hodgkin lymphoma. Only in-frame clones appear in the TCRdb table, and some are missing; sequencing was by immunoSEQ multiplex PCR. The table shows 25,000 to 35,000 clones, with around 71% occurring only once. Each patient experienced a relapse that followed autologous stem cell transplantation, and brentuximab vedotin exposure varied. The starting material was peripheral blood mononuclear cells (PBMCs), obtained before the second cycle of nivolumab. The receptors were gathered from a human donor with classical Hodgkin lymphoma.

The V gene is TRBV5-1, the J gene TRBJ2-5, with 8 positions matching TRBD1. Germline V gene lookup returns CDR1 SGHRS and CDR2 YFSETQ. The CDR3 extends over 15 amino acids. Trimming removed 0 bases from V and 4 bases from J; junction bases left unmatched: 5. The CDR3 loop is CASSLADRAPETQYF. CDR3 sequence (DNA): TGCGCCAGCAGCTTGGCGGACAGGGCCCCAGAGACCCAGTACTTC.

This clone was seen only once. The genes are TRBV19 and TRBJ2-2; 12 nucleotides match TRBD2. The V gene's germline CDR1 is LNHDA and CDR2 SQIVND (reference sequence). CDR3 size: 20 residues. Unmatched junction bases numbered 13, after V lost 1 base and J lost 4 bases. For the CDR3, the DNA is TGTGCCAGTAGTATAGGAAGACTAGCGGGGGAGGACACACGCACCGGGGAGCTGTTTTTT. This encodes CASSIGRLAGEDTRTGELFF. The variable domain in full, with the rest retrieved from reference TRBV19 and TRBJ2-2, is DGGITQSPKYLFRKEGQNVTLSCEQNLNHDAMYWYRQDPGQGLRLIYYSQIVNDFQKGDIAEGYSVSREKKESFPLTVTSAQKNPTAFYLCASSIGRLAGEDTRTGELFFGEGSRLTVL.

This chain connects TRBV6-5 to TRBJ1-2, with TRBD1 identical over 8 bases. This CDR3 contains 15 residues. With V trimmed by 8 bases and J by 4 bases, 12 bases remained unmatched. Germline CDR1 reads MNHEY; CDR2 reads SVGAGI. This CDR3 is CASADRERDFYGYTF. The DNA for the CDR3 is TGTGCCAGCGCGGACAGGGAACGAGATTTCTATGGCTACACCTTC.

J is TRBJ2-2 and V is TRBV6-6, with TRBD2 matching over 8 bases. From germline, CDR1 is MNHNY and CDR2 SVGAGI (reference sequence). The CDR3 is 12 amino acids. V gave up 10 bases and J gave up 6 bases; unmatched junction bases: 4. DNA for the CDR3: TGTGCCACGGGAGGGGTGTCCGGGGAGCTGTTTTTT. It specifies CATGGVSGELFF.

The chain has TRBV10-1 and TRBJ2-3; D uncertain. The V end lost 4 bases, the J end lost 6 bases, and 11 bases lay between the germline ends. This CDR3 region has 13 residues. CDR1 and CDR2 from the germline V gene are WNHNN and SYGVQD (reference sequence). The CDR3 nucleotides are TGCGCCAGCAGTGTAAATCCACCCGATACGCAGTATTTT. It specifies CASSVNPPDTQYF.

This clone occurred a few times. This chain joins TRBV9 and TRBJ1-2; no clear D gene. Germline CDR1 reads SGDLS; CDR2 reads YYNGEE. Trimming removed 5 bases at V and 0 bases at J, with 14 bases between. The CDR3 length is 15 residues. The CDR3 nucleotides read TGTGCCAGCAGTGCCCTTTTGTCTCCTAACTATGGCTACACCTTC. Amino acids: CASSALLSPNYGYTF.

This chain links TRBV19 with TRBJ2-5; 8 bases align to TRBD1. The CDR3 sequence is 13 residues long. J lost 5 bases, V lost 7 bases, and 6 bases had no gene match. Germline loops: CDR1 LNHDA, CDR2 SQIVND (reference sequence). CDR3 amino acids: CASTGGAWETQYF. As DNA, the CDR3 is TGTGCCAGTACAGGGGGCGCGTGGGAGACCCAGTACTTC.

The chain employs TRBV4-1 and TRBJ2-5, with a tentative D call TRBD1 (5 bases). This CDR3 comprises 16 residues. CDR1 is MGHRA and CDR2 is YSYEKL in the germline V gene. The V end was cut by 1 base, the J end by 7 bases, with 19 bases between. In nucleotides, the CDR3 is TGCGCCAGCAGCCAAGTAGAGGACACCCTGTATGGGACCCAGTACTTC. Translation: CASSQVEDTLYGTQYF.

The V call is TRBV5-1, the J call TRBJ1-2, with 8 bases that match TRBD1. This CDR3 is 14 amino acids long. The germline V gene has CDR1 SGHRS and CDR2 YFSETQ. J was trimmed by 8 bases and V by 2 bases; bases with no gene match: 8. The CDR3 loop reads CASSFIQGAQGYTF. The CDR3 coding sequence is TGCGCCAGCAGCTTTATTCAGGGGGCACAAGGCTACACCTTC.

This chain links TRBV19 with TRBJ2-1; 7 positions match TRBD2. This CDR3 contains 12 residues. With 11 bases clipped from V and 5 bases from J, the junction kept 6 bases outside the gene matches. Germline CDR1 reads LNHDA; CDR2 reads SQIVND (reference sequence). The CDR3, as DNA: TGTGCCTGCTGGGGGGGTAACAATGAGCAGTTCTTC. Encoded protein: CACWGGNNEQFF. Supplemented by reference TRBV19 and TRBJ2-1, the full variable domain reads DGGITQSPKYLFRKEGQNVTLSCEQNLNHDAMYWYRQDPGQGLRLIYYSQIVNDFQKGDIAEGYSVSREKKESFPLTVTSAQKNPTAFYLCACWGGNNEQFFGPGTRLTVL.

The V and J genes are TRBV27 and TRBJ2-7; TRBD1 agrees at 7 bases. Germline V gives CDR1 MNHEY, CDR2 SMNVEV (reference sequence). This CDR3 is 14 amino acids long. Trimming removed 2 bases from V and 8 bases from J; junction bases left unmatched: 9. As DNA, the CDR3 is TGTGCCAGCAGTTTAGGGACAGCAGTTTTGCAGCAGTACTTC. Amino acid sequence: CASSLGTAVLQQYF.

The J gene is TRBJ2-1, the V gene TRBV30, with 8 positions matching TRBD2. Germline V gene lookup returns CDR1 GTSNPN and CDR2 SVGIG (reference sequence). This CDR3 has 14 residues. The trim removed 3 bases at V and 7 bases at J, leaving 8 bases unmatched. CDR3 nucleotide sequence: TGTGCCTGGAGAGGCGGGGGGTATAAAAATGAGCAGTTCTTC. The encoded protein is CAWRGGGYKNEQFF.

The chain links TRBV5-4 to TRBJ2-7, with 9 nucleotides matching TRBD1. Looked up from germline, CDR1 is SGHNT and CDR2 is YYREEE (reference sequence). This CDR3 has 13 residues. Trimming removed 9 bases from V and 4 bases from J; junction bases left unmatched: 8. The CDR3 DNA reads TGTGCCACAAGGGACAGGGCGGCGTACGAGCAGTACTTC. Translation gives CATRDRAAYEQYF.

The chain carries TRBV6-5 and TRBJ1-4, with 8 bases lining up with TRBD1. Per the germline V gene, CDR1 is MNHEY and CDR2 is SVGAGI. The CDR3 is 15 amino acids. The V segment lost 6 bases and the J segment 2 bases; nucleotides outside the gene matches: 5. The CDR3 DNA follows: TGTGCCAGCAGACCAGGGACAGGCACTAATGAAAAACTGTTTTTT. It specifies CASRPGTGTNEKLFF.

V and J are TRBV6-1 and TRBJ2-7; D call uncertain. Trimming stripped 7 bases from V and 2 bases from J, with 9 bases between. This CDR3 has 12 residues. Germline V CDR1 and CDR2: MNHNS, SASEGT. This chain's CDR3 is CASNERAYEQYF. The DNA for the CDR3 is TGTGCCAGCAACGAACGGGCCTACGAGCAGTACTTC.